Included here is one T cell receptor (beta chain) sequence, with context. These data originate in a study of control samples from healthy donors and cancer patients. Assay used: immunoSEQ multiplex PCR; TCRdb lists only in-frame clones, some missing. The table shows 95,000 to 150,000 clones, with around 87% occurring only once. The germline V and J ends were trimmed by 1 base and 2 bases, with 6 bases remaining between them. Germline CDR1 is MNHNS and CDR2 is SASEGT. The CDR3 is made up of 13 amino acids. The sequenced sample was blood. This clonotype was obtained from a man aged 35 to 55 in good health. V and J are TRBV6-1 and TRBJ2-7; D is undetermined. The CDR3 sequence: CASSEGHTYEQYF. CDR3 DNA: TGTGCCAGCAGTGAAGGACATACCTACGAGCAGTACTTC.